The 20 T cell receptor beta chains below come from one sample, sequenced in a study of T-cell reconstitution after alpha-beta-depleted transplantation in children (dated by TCRdb to 2016 to 2018). Library generation was performed with PCR. Reads for this sample came from an Illumina HiSeq 2500. TCR library preparation used molecular barcoding, with unique molecular identifiers applied to normalize quantification of the TCRbeta repertoire. Starting from the raw public reads, TCRdb applied fastp trimming at Q25, assembled clones with MiXCR and retained in-frame beta chains. Every CDR3 protein is listed once, alongside the most common genes and DNA of its rows. The sample includes over 400,000 distinct CDR3 sequences, with around an eighth observed a single time. The ten biggest clones cover under 7% of the sample. Sequenced here: PBMCs from the stem cell graft donor, sampled from the stem cell graft. The receptors stem from a human donor who donated a stem cell graft to a child with combined immunodeficiency.

This chain connects TRBV19 to TRBJ2-3; 14 bases are a match to TRBD2. CDR1 LNHDA and CDR2 SQIVND come from the germline V gene (reference sequence). The CDR3 consists of 18 residues. V lost 7 bases, J lost 3 bases, and 12 bases stayed unmatched. CDR3 amino acids: CASTPPPGLAGVTDTQYF. For the CDR3, the DNA is TGTGCCAGTACTCCTCCCCCGGGACTAGCGGGAGTAACAGATACGCAGTATTTT.

CDR3 residues: CASSRGQSKTGELFF. In nucleotides, the CDR3 is TGCGCCAGCAGCAGGGGACAGAGTAAAACCGGGGAGCTGTTTTTT. The rearrangement links TRBV5-1 to TRBJ2-2; TRBD1 matches at 7 bases. In germline, CDR1 is SGHRS, CDR2 YFSETQ. The length of the CDR3 is 15 residues. Trimming took 4 bases from V and 5 from J; bases not matched to a gene: 8.

The CDR3 reads CASSLGQIEAFF. DNA for the CDR3: TGTGCCAGCAGCTTGGGACAGATTGAAGCTTTCTTT. This chain connects TRBV5-5 to TRBJ1-1; weak D call: TRBD1 (5 bases). Trimming took off 0 bases at V and 7 bases at J, with 7 bases between the two ends. In germline, CDR1 is SGHKS, CDR2 YYEKEE (reference sequence). The CDR3 consists of 12 residues.

This clonotype has ten or more counts. The rearrangement links TRBV6-1 to TRBJ2-2; D unresolved. The ends were cut back, 5 bases at V and 6 bases at J, with 4 bases in the middle. The CDR3 is 11 amino acids. The V gene's germline CDR1 is MNHNS and CDR2 SASEGT. CDR3 DNA sequence: TGTGCCAGCAGTTCCCCCGGGGAGCTGTTTTTT. Translation: CASSSPGELFF.

V gene TRBV9 combines with J gene TRBJ2-3; 9 bases are shared with TRBD1. This CDR3 contains 18 residues. V was pared by 0 bases and J by 1 base, with 9 bases of the junction left unmatched. Germline V CDR1 and CDR2: SGDLS, YYNGEE. DNA for the CDR3: TGTGCCAGCAGCGTAGGGACAGGGGTGATAAGGGGCACAGATACGCAGTATTTT. Its protein is CASSVGTGVIRGTDTQYF.

This clonotype was detected only a few times. The rearrangement joins TRBV11-2 to TRBJ1-1; 9 positions agree with TRBD1. Looked up from germline, CDR1 is SGHAT and CDR2 is FQNNGV. Trimming took 5 bases from V and 4 from J; bases not matched to a gene: 11. The CDR3 length is 16 residues. The CDR3 reads CASSPGLRQGGTEAFF. The CDR3 bases are TGTGCCAGCAGCCCTGGCCTGCGACAGGGGGGCACTGAAGCTTTCTTT.

As regards this clonotype: One end of the junction varies from germline; a read error may be responsible. The chain joins TRBV2 to TRBJ1-2; D unclear. CDR1 SNHLY and CDR2 FYNNEI come from the germline V gene. There are 14 residues in the CDR3. The DNA for the CDR3 is TGTGCCCGCTCTGATTCGGGGAATTTATATGGCTACACGTTC. Residues: CARSDSGNLYGYTF.

This clonotype was picked up a small number of times. This chain uses TRBV7-9 with TRBJ2-7; TRBD2 aligns across 11 bases. CDR1 and CDR2 (germline): SEHNR, FQNEAQ (reference sequence). V shed 6 bases, J shed 3 bases, and the junction held 7 bases outside the gene matches. The CDR3 totals 15 residues. The CDR3 DNA reads as TGTGCCAGCAGTGTAGGGCTAGCGGGGGGCTACGAGCAGTACTTC. Protein product: CASSVGLAGGYEQYF. The full variable domain, its missing parts supplied by reference TRBV7-9 and TRBJ2-7, is DTGVSQNPRHKITKRGQNVTFRCDPISEHNRLYWYRQTLGQGPEFLTYFQNEAQLEKSRLLSDRFSAERPKGSFSTLEIQRTEQGDSAMYLCASSVGLAGGYEQYFGPGTRLTVT.

About this clonotype: A junction end diverges from the germline sequence, so it may reflect a read error. The rearrangement joins TRBV6-5 to TRBJ2-4, with unresolved D. Germline V CDR1 and CDR2: MNHEY, SVGAGI. The CDR3 is 14 residues long. For the CDR3, the DNA is TGTGCCAGCTGTTACGACGCAGCCAAAAACATTCAGTACTTC. Its translation: CASCYDAAKNIQYF.

This clonotype was counted a single time. This rearrangement joins TRBV19 to TRBJ2-7; D is tentatively TRBD1 or TRBD2 (6 bases each). V was shortened by 6 bases and J by 3 bases, with 18 bases between the two germline ends. The CDR3 is 15 amino acids. CDR1 and CDR2 from the germline V gene are LNHDA and SQIVND (reference sequence). The CDR3 sequence: CASSPAGHSSYEQYF. As DNA, the CDR3 is TGTGCCAGTAGCCCCGCGGGACATAGCAGCTACGAGCAGTACTTC.

V usage is TRBV28 and J usage is TRBJ1-1; 7 positions match TRBD1. With 5 bases clipped from V and 6 bases from J, the junction kept 6 bases outside the gene matches. Looked up from germline, CDR1 is MDHEN and CDR2 is SYDVKM. The CDR3 covers 13 residues. The CDR3 sequence: CASSVQGRAEAFF. The DNA of the CDR3 is TGTGCCAGCAGTGTACAGGGGAGGGCTGAAGCTTTCTTT.

In this sample, this clonotype turned up a few times. The chain recombines TRBV11-2 with TRBJ2-5; D possibly corresponds to TRBD2 (5 bases). CDR3 length equals 17 residues. Germline V gene data show CDR1 as SGHAT and CDR2 as FQNNGV. Trimming pared 0 bases from V and 2 bases from J, leaving 16 bases between. The CDR3 is CASSLEILAARQETQYF. In DNA, the CDR3 is TGTGCCAGCAGCTTAGAAATTCTAGCTGCTAGGCAAGAGACCCAGTACTTC.

J is TRBJ2-5 and V is TRBV7-9; 7 positions agree with TRBD1. Germline V gene data show CDR1 as SEHNR and CDR2 as FQNEAQ (reference sequence). CDR3 length: 15 residues. J gave up 2 bases and V 5 bases, and 8 bases lay outside the gene matches. The CDR3 bases are TGTGCCAGCAGCCCCAGAGGACAGGCTCAAGAGACCCAGTACTTC. It specifies CASSPRGQAQETQYF.

This chain uses TRBV15 with TRBJ1-2; D may be TRBD1 (6 bases). CDR1 is LNHNV, CDR2 YYDKDF, per germline (reference sequence). This CDR3 is built from 15 residues. V lost 0 bases and J lost 8, with 16 bases in between. The CDR3 spells CATSRDPGDNIGYTF. CDR3 coding DNA: TGTGCCACCAGCAGAGATCCTGGGGACAACATAGGCTACACCTTC.

This clonotype was recorded a few times. The chain is built from TRBV27 and TRBJ2-1, with 14 bases fitting TRBD2. J gave up 2 bases and V 6 bases, and 9 bases lay outside the gene matches. Germline CDR1 MNHEY, CDR2 SMNVEV (reference sequence). The CDR3 has 18 amino acids. CDR3 sequence (DNA): TGTGCCAGCAGCCCCGGGACTAGCGGGAGCTGGCCCTACAATGAGCAGTTCTTC. Its protein is CASSPGTSGSWPYNEQFF.

J is TRBJ2-5 and V is TRBV12-3 or TRBV12-4; weak D call: TRBD1 (6 bases). Trimming left V 3 bases short and J 0 bases short, with 14 bases between. The CDR3 spans 16 residues. The DNA of the CDR3 is TGTGCCAGCAGTTTCTGGTCTAGGGGGAACCAAGAGACCCAGTACTTC. This translates into CASSFWSRGNQETQYF.

The chain carries TRBV5-1 and TRBJ2-1, with TRBD1 identical over 10 bases. Germline CDR1 and CDR2: SGHRS and YFSETQ. After removal of 4 bases from V and 5 bases from J, the junction contained 6 bases not matched to a gene. This CDR3 comprises 15 residues. The CDR3 reads CASSAGQGGHNEQFF. The CDR3 DNA is TGCGCCAGCAGCGCTGGACAGGGGGGCCACAATGAGCAGTTCTTC.

This clonotype was seen many times. The V call is TRBV20-1, the J call TRBJ1-2, with 7 bases fitting TRBD1. Germline lookup yields CDR1 DFQATT and CDR2 SNEGSKA (reference sequence). The junction had 14 bases not matched to a gene; V was cut back by 7 bases and J by 3 bases. The CDR3 sequence is 15 residues long. The CDR3: CSVYSGNRGDYGYTF. The CDR3 DNA reads TGCAGTGTTTACTCTGGGAACAGGGGCGACTATGGCTACACCTTC.

This clonotype occurred many times. The J gene is TRBJ1-1, the V gene TRBV15; no firm D call. Germline V gives CDR1 LNHNV, CDR2 YYDKDF (reference sequence). V gave up 1 base and J gave up 3 bases, with 3 bases separating them. CDR3 size: 12 residues. In nucleotides, the CDR3 is TGTGCCACCAGCAGAGGTTACACTGAAGCTTTCTTT. Translated: CATSRGYTEAFF. The whole variable domain, filled in from reference TRBV15 and TRBJ1-1, reads DAMVIQNPRYQVTQFGKPVTLSCSQTLNHNVMYWYQQKSSQAPKLLFHYYDKDFNNEADTPDNFQSRRPNTSFCFLDIRSPGLGDTAMYLCATSRGYTEAFFGQGTRLTVV.

This CDR3 is CSALSLVGPGELFF. The CDR3 nucleotides read TGCAGTGCCCTCTCCCTGGTAGGGCCCGGGGAGCTGTTTTTT. The chain employs TRBV20-1 and TRBJ2-2, with unresolved D. Germline loops: CDR1 DFQATT, CDR2 SNEGSKA (reference sequence). V gave up 6 bases and J gave up 6 bases, with 17 bases separating them. The CDR3 is 14 amino acids.